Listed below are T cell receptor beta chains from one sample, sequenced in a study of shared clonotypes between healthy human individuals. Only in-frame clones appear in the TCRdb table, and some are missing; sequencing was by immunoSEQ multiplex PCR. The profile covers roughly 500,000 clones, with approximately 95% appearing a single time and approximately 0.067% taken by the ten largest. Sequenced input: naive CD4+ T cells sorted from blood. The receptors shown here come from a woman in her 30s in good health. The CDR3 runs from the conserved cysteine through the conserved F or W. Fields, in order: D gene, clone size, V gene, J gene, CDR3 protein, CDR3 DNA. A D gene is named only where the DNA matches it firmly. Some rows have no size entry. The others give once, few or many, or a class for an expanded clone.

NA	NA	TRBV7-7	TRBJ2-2	CASSAQDGPTGELFF	TGTGCCAGCAGCGCCCAAGACGGACCCACCGGGGAGCTGTTTTTT
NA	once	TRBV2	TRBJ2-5	CASSGYGVETQYF	TGTGCCAGCAGTGGCTATGGGGTGGAGACCCAGTACTTC
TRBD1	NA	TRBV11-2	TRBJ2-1	CASRDRSSYNEQFF	TGTGCCAGCCGGGACAGAAGCTCCTACAATGAGCAGTTCTTC
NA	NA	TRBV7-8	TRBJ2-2	CASSLGGNTGELFF	TGTGCCAGCAGCTTAGGAGGGAACACCGGGGAGCTGTTTTTT
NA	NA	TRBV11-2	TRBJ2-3	CASSFIQGHTDTQYF	TGTGCCAGCAGCTTTATTCAGGGACACACAGATACGCAGTATTTT
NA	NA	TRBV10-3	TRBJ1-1	CAISEMGNTEAFF	TGTGCCATCAGTGAGATGGGGAACACTGAAGCTTTCTTT
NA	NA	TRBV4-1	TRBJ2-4	CASSQAQGKAKNIQYF	TGCGCCAGCAGCCAAGCCCAGGGCAAGGCCAAAAACATTCAGTACTTC
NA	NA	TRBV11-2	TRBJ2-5	CASSLGDQETQYF	TGTGCCAGCAGCTTAGGAGACCAAGAGACCCAGTACTTC
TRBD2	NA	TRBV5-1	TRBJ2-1	CASSLGVAGTEQFF	TGCGCCAGCAGCTTGGGGGTAGCGGGAACTGAGCAGTTCTTC
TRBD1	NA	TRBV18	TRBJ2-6	CASSDDRVGANVLTF	TGTGCCAGCTCGGACGACAGGGTTGGGGCCAACGTCCTGACTTTC
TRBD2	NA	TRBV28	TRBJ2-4	CASSFSGRAEVKNIQYF	TGTGCCAGCAGCTTTAGCGGGAGGGCCGAGGTCAAAAACATTCAGTACTTC
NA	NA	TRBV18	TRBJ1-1	CASSPLQDLNTEAFF	TGTGCCAGCTCACCACTTCAGGATCTGAACACTGAAGCTTTCTTT
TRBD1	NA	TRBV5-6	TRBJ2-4	CASSRGQMKNIQYF	TGTGCCAGCAGCCGGGGACAGATGAAAAACATTCAGTACTTC
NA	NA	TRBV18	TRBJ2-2	CASSPQLETGELFF	TGTGCCAGCTCACCACAATTGGAGACCGGGGAGCTGTTTTTT
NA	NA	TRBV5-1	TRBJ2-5	CASSTGRGETQYF	TGCGCCAGCAGCACCGGACGGGGAGAGACCCAGTACTTC
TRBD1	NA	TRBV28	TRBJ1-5	CASRDGTDNQPQHF	TGTGCCAGCAGAGACGGGACAGACAATCAGCCCCAGCATTTT
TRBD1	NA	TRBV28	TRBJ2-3	CASSFRQGADTQYF	TGTGCCAGCAGTTTCCGGCAGGGGGCAGATACGCAGTATTTT
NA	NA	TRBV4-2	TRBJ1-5	CASSQDTSNQPQHF	TGTGCCAGCAGCCAAGACACTAGCAATCAGCCCCAGCATTTT
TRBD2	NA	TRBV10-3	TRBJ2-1	CAIAIGTSGYNEQFF	TGTGCCATCGCCATTGGGACTAGCGGGTACAATGAGCAGTTCTTC
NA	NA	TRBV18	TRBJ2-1	CASSPQHGNEQFF	TGTGCCAGCTCACCCCAACATGGAAATGAGCAGTTCTTC
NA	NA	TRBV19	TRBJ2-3	CASSPRVTDTQYF	TGTGCCAGTAGTCCCCGGGTAACAGATACGCAGTATTTT
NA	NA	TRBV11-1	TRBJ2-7	CASSSGLTVAEQYF	TGTGCCAGCAGCTCCGGGCTAACGGTCGCCGAGCAGTACTTC
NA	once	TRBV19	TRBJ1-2	CASTATPRNYTF	TGTGCCAGTACCGCCACGCCACGGAACTACACCTTC
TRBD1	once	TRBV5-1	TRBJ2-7	CASSPRDRDSYEQYF	TGCGCCAGCAGCCCCCGGGACAGGGACTCCTACGAGCAGTACTTC
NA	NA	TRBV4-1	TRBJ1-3	CASSQGYQGASGNTIYF	TGCGCCAGCAGCCAAGGTTATCAGGGAGCCTCTGGAAACACCATATATTTT
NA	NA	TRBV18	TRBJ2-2	CASSQGAQGIRELFF	TGTGCCAGCTCACAGGGAGCCCAAGGTATCCGGGAGCTGTTTTTT
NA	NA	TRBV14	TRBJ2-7	CASSQDRALNSYEQYF	TGTGCCAGCAGCCAAGATAGGGCATTAAACTCCTACGAGCAGTACTTC
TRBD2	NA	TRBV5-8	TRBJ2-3	CASSLGLAESTDTQYF	TGTGCCAGCAGCTTGGGGCTAGCGGAAAGCACAGATACGCAGTATTTT
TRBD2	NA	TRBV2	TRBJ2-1	CASSDDRGGNEQFF	TGTGCCAGCAGTGATGATCGGGGAGGGAATGAGCAGTTCTTC
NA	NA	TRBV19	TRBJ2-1	CASSSPLGRRYNEQFF	TGTGCCAGTAGTTCCCCCCTGGGACGGAGATACAATGAGCAGTTCTTC
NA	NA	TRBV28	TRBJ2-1	CASSFKRTWNNEQFF	TGTGCCAGCAGTTTCAAGCGAACGTGGAACAATGAGCAGTTCTTC
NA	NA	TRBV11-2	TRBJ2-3	CASSFTASDTQYF	TGTGCCAGCAGCTTCACAGCATCAGATACGCAGTATTTT
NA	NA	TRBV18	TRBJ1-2	CASSATRVSEGSDF	TGTGCCAGCTCAGCAACAAGAGTTTCCGAGGGGTCGGACTTC
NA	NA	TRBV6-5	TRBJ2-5	CASSGFGETQYF	TGTGCCAGCAGTGGATTCGGGGAGACCCAGTACTTC
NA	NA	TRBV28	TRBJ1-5	CASRLGHFSNQPQHF	TGTGCCAGCAGACTGGGACACTTTAGCAATCAGCCCCAGCATTTT
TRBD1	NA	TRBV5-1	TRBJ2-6	CASSPDRNSGANVLTF	TGCGCCAGCAGCCCGGACAGGAACTCTGGGGCCAACGTCCTGACTTTC
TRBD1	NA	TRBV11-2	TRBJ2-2	CASIPDRALRSGELFF	TGTGCCAGCATCCCGGACAGGGCGTTGCGGTCCGGGGAGCTGTTTTTT
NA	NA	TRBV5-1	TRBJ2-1	CASSATEGSNEQFF	TGCGCCAGCAGCGCCACCGAAGGGAGCAATGAGCAGTTCTTC
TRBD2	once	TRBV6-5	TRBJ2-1	CASSSSGRMGEQFF	TGTGCCAGCAGTAGTAGCGGGAGGATGGGTGAGCAGTTCTTC
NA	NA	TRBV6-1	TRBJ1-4	CASSASGGGEKLFF	TGTGCCAGCAGTGCCTCCGGGGGAGGGGAAAAACTGTTTTTT
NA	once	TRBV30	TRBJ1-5	CAWSGEGVGNQPQHF	TGTGCCTGGAGTGGGGAGGGAGTGGGCAATCAGCCCCAGCATTTT
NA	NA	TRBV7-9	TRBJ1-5	CASSLDGNQPQHF	TGTGCCAGCAGCTTAGACGGCAATCAGCCCCAGCATTTT
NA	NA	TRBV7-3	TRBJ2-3	CASSLFALGTQYF	TGTGCCAGCAGCTTATTCGCTCTAGGCACGCAGTATTTT
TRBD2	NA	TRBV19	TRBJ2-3	CASLRLAASTDTQYF	TGTGCCAGCCTACGACTAGCGGCTAGCACAGATACGCAGTATTTT
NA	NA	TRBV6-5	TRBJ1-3	CASSYSPSSGNTIYF	TGTGCCAGCAGTTACTCTCCGAGCTCTGGAAACACCATATATTTT
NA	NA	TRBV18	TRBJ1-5	CASSPRFGQPQHF	TGTGCCAGCTCACCACGGTTCGGACAGCCCCAGCATTTT
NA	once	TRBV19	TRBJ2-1	CASSSIRWQFF	TGTGCCAGTAGTTCGATCCGGTGGCAGTTCTTC
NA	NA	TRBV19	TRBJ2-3	CASRGMSPRRAVSTDTQYF	TGTGCCAGTAGGGGTATGAGCCCGCGACGCGCCGTTAGCACAGATACGCAGTATTTT
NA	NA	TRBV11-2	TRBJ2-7	CASSSPTGFTEQYF	TGTGCCAGCAGCTCGCCCACAGGTTTCACCGAGCAGTACTTC
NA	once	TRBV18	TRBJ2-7	CASSPGAGQGIYEQYF	TGTGCCAGCTCACCCGGGGCCGGGCAGGGAATCTACGAGCAGTACTTC
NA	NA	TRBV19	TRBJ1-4	CASSIFRGEKLFF	TGTGCCAGTAGTATTTTTCGGGGTGAAAAACTGTTTTTT
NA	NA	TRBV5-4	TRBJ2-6	CASSLKRASGANVLTF	TGTGCCAGCAGCTTGAAGAGGGCCTCTGGGGCCAACGTCCTGACTTTC
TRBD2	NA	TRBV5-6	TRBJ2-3	CASTLGLAGVLGTDTQYF	TGTGCCAGCACTCTTGGACTAGCGGGAGTTCTCGGCACAGATACGCAGTATTTT
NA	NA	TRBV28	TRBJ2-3	CASSRVLGTDTQYF	TGTGCCAGCAGCCGGGTATTGGGAACAGATACGCAGTATTTT